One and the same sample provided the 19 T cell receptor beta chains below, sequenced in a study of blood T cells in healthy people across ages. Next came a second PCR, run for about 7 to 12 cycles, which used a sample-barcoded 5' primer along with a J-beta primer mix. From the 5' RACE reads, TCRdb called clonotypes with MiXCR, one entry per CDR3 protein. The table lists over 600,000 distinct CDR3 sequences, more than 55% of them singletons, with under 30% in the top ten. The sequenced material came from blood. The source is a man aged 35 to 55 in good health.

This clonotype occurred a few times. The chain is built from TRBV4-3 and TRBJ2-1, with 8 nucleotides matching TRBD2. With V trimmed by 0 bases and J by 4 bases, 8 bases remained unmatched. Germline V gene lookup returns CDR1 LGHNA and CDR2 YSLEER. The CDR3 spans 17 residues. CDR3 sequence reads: CASSQDQGSGAYNEQFF. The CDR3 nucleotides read TGCGCCAGCAGCCAAGATCAAGGTAGCGGGGCTTACAATGAGCAGTTCTTC.

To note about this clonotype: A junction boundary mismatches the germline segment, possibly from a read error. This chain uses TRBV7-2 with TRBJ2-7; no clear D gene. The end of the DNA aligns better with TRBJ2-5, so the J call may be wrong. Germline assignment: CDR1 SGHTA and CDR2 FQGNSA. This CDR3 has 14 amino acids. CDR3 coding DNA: TGTGCCAGTAGCTTCGACCCGACCGGGGAGACCCAGTACTTC. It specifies CASSFDPTGETQYF.

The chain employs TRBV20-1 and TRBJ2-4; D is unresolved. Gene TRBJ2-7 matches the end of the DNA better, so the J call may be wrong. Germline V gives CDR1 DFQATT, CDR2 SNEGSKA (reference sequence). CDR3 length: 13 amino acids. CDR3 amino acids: CSAPSNEAYEQYF. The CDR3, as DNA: TGCAGTGCCCCCTCGAACGAGGCCTACGAGCAGTACTTC.

CDR3 sequence: CASKDSSGSLLAKNIQYF. The CDR3 region has the DNA TGTGCCAGCAAGGACTCTAGCGGGAGTTTATTGGCCAAAAACATTCAGTACTTC. This chain connects TRBV27 to TRBJ2-4, with 10 positions matching TRBD2. The CDR3 contains 18 residues. J gave up 1 base and V 7 bases, and 13 bases lay outside the gene matches. Germline V gene sequence: CDR1 MNHEY, CDR2 SMNVEV (reference sequence).

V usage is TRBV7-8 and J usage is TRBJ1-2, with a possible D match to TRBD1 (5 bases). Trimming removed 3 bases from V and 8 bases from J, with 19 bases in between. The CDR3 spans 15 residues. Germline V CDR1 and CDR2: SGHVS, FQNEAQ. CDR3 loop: CASSFDRDCLRGYTF. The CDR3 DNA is TGTGCCAGCAGCTTTGACCGGGACTGTTTACGGGGCTACACCTTC.

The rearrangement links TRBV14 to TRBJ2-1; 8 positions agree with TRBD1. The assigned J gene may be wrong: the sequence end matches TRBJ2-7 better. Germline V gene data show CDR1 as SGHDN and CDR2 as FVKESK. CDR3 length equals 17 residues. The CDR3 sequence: CASSQWTGQSSYNEQYF. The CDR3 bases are TGTGCCAGCAGCCAGTGGACAGGGCAGAGCTCCTACAATGAGCAGTACTTC.

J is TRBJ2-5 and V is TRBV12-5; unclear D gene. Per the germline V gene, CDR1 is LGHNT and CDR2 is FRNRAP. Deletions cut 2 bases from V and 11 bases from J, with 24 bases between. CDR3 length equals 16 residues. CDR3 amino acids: CASGLPTPGRYNEQYF. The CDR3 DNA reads TGTGCTAGTGGTTTGCCAACCCCTGGGCGATACAATGAGCAGTACTTC.

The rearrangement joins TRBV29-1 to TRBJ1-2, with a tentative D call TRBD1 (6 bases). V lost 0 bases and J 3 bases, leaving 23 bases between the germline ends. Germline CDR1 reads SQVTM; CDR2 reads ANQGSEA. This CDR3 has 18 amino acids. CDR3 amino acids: CSVEDRIRGSGRDYGYTF. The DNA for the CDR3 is TGCAGCGTTGAAGATAGGATTAGGGGGAGCGGGAGAGACTATGGCTACACCTTC. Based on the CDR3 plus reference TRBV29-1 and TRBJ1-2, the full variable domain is SAVISQKPSRDICQRGTSLTIQCQVDSQVTMMFWYRQQPGQSLTLIATANQGSEATYESGFVIDKFPISRPNLTFSTLTVSNMSPEDSSIYLCSVEDRIRGSGRDYGYTFGSGTRLTVV.

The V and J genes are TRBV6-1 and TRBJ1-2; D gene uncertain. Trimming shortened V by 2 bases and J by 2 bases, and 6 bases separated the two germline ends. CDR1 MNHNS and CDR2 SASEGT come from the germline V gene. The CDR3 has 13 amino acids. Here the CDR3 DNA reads TGTGCCAGCAGTGAAATCATAAACTATGGCTACACCTTC. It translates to CASSEIINYGYTF.

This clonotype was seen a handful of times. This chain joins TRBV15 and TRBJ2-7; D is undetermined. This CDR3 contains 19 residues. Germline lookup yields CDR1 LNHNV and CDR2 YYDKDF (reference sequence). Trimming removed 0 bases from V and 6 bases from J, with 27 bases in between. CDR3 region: CATSRDRYPWGFRDGEQYF. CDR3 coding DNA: TGTGCCACCAGCAGAGACCGATACCCGTGGGGTTTCCGTGATGGCGAGCAGTACTTC.

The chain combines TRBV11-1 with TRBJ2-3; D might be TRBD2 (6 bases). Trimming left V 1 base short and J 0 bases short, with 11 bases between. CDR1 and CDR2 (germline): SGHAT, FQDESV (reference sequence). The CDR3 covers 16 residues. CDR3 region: CASSLVTGASTDTQYF. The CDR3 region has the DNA TGTGCCAGCAGCTTAGTGACGGGAGCTAGCACAGATACGCAGTATTTT.

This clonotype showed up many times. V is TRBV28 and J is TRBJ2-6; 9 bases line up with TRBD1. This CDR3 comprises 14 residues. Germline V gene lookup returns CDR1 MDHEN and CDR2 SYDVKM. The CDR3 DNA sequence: TGTGCTACAGGGGGCTACTCTGGGGCCAACGTCCTGACTTTC. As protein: CATGGYSGANVLTF. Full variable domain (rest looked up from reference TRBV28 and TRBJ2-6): DVKVTQSSRYLVKRTGEKVFLECVQDMDHENMFWYRQDPGLGLRLIYFSYDVKMKEKGDIPEGYSVSREKKERFSLILESASTNQTSMYLCATGGYSGANVLTFGAGSRLTVL.

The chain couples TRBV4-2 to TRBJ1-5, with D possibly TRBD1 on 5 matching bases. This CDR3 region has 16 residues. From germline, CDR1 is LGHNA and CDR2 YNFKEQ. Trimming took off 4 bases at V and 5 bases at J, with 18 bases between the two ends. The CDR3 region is CASSLEGGGEDQPQHF. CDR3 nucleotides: TGTGCCAGCAGCCTTGAGGGTGGGGGAGAAGATCAGCCCCAGCATTTT.

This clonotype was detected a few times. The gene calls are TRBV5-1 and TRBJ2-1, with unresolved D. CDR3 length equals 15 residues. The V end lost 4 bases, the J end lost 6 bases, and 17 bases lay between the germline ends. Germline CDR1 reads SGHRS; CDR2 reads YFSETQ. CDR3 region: CASSPYRGVGNEQFF. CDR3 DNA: TGCGCCAGCAGCCCCTACCGTGGTGTCGGCAATGAGCAGTTCTTC. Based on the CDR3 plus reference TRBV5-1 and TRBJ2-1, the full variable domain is KAGVTQTPRYLIKTRGQQVTLSCSPISGHRSVSWYQQTPGQGLQFLFEYFSETQRNKGNFPGRFSGRQFSNSRSEMNVSTLELGDSALYLCASSPYRGVGNEQFFGPGTRLTVL.

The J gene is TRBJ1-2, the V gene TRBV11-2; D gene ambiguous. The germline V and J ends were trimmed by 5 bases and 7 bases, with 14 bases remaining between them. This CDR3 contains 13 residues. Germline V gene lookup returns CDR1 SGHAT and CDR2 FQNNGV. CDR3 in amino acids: CASSIGGTGGYTF. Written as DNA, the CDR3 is TGTGCCAGCAGCATCGGTGGTACGGGTGGCTACACCTTC.

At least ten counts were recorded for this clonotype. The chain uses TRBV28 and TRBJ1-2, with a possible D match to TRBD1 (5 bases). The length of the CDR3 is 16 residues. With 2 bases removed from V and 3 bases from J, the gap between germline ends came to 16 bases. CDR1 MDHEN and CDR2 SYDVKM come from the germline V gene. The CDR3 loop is CASSLAPGRGDYGYTF. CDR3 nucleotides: TGTGCCAGCAGTTTAGCTCCGGGCCGAGGGGACTATGGCTACACCTTC.

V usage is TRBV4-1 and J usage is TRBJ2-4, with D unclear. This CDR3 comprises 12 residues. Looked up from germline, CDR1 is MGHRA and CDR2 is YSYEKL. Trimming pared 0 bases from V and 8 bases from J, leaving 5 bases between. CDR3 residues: CASSQDLDIQYF. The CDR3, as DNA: TGCGCCAGCAGCCAAGATTTGGACATTCAGTACTTC.

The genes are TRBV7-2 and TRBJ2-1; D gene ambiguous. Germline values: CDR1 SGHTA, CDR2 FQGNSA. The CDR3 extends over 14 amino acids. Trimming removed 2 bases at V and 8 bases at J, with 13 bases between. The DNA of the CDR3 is TGTGCCAGCAGCTTAAGTTCGACCATCGATGAGCAGTTCTTC. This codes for CASSLSSTIDEQFF.

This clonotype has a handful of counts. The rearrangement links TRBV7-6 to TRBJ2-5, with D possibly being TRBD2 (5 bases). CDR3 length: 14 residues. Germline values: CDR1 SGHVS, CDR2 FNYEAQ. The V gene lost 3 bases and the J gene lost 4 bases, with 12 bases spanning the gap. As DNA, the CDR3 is TGTGCCAGCAGCTTTGAAAGTCGGGGAGAGACCCAGTACTTC. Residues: CASSFESRGETQYF. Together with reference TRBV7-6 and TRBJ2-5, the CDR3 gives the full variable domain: GAGVSQSPRYKVTKRGQDVALRCDPISGHVSLYWYRQALGQGPEFLTYFNYEAQQDKSGLPNDRFSAERPEGSISTLTIQRTEQRDSAMYRCASSFESRGETQYFGPGTRLLVL.